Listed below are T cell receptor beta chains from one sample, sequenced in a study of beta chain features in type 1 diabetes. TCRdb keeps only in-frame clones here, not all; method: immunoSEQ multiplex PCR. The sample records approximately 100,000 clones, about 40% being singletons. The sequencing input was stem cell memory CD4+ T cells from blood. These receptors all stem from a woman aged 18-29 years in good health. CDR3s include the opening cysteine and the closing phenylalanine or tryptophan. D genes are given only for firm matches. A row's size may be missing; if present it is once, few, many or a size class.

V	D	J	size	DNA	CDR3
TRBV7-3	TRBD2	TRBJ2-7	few	TGTGCCAGCAGCTTATCACCGAGCGGGAGCTCCTACGAGCAGTACTTC	CASSLSPSGSSYEQYF
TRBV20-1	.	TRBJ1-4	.	TGCAGTGCTAGAGATCGGGTAAAACTGTTTTTT	CSARDRVKLFF
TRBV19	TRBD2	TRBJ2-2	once	TGTGCCAGTACTAGGGAGGGCACCGGGGAGCTGTTTTTT	CASTREGTGELFF
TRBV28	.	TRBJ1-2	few	TGTGCCAGCAGTTTATTTGGAGGGGCGCCTTCTGGCTACACCTTC	CASSLFGGAPSGYTF
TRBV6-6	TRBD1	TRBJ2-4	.	TGTGCCAGCACCGAACAGGGGGTTTTAGCCAAAAACATTCAGTACTTC	CASTEQGVLAKNIQYF
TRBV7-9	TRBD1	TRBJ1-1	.	TGTGCCAGCAGCTTGGCAGGGGGATGGACTGAAGCTTTCTTT	CASSLAGGWTEAFF
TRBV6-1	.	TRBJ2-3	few	TGTGCCAGCAGTGAAGCGTACGGTTCTAGCACAGATACGCAGTATTTT	CASSEAYGSSTDTQYF
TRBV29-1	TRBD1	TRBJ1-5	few	TGCAGCGTTGTACAGGGGGGTAATCAGCCCCAGCATTTT	CSVVQGGNQPQHF
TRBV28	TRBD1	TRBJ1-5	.	TGTGCCAGCAACAGGGGCAGGGCCCTTGTCTTTAGCAATCAGCCCCAGCATTTT	CASNRGRALVFSNQPQHF
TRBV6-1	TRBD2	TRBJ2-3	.	TGTGCCAGCAGTGAAGTAGGGACTAGGGGAGATACGCAGTATTTT	CASSEVGTRGDTQYF
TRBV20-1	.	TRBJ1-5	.	TGCAGTGCTAGTGGGGGGACGGTTGCCCATTTT	CSASGGTVAHF
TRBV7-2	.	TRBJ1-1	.	TGTGCCAGCAGCTCAGGGATGAACACTGAAGCTTTCTTT	CASSSGMNTEAFF
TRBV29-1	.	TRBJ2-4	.	TGCAGCGCCCAGGGGCCAGCCAAAAACATTCAGTACTTC	CSAQGPAKNIQYF
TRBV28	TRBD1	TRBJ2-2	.	TGTGCCAGCAGTCCGCCCAGGGGGCTTGACACCGGGGAGCTGTTTTTT	CASSPPRGLDTGELFF
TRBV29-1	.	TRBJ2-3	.	TGCAGCGTTGAAGGCTTGGGGGGTAGCACAGATACGCAGTATTTT	CSVEGLGGSTDTQYF
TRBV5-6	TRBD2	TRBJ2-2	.	TGTGCCAGCAGCTTGGGACTAGCGGGCGGGGAGCTGTTTTTT	CASSLGLAGGELFF
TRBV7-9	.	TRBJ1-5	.	TGTGCCAGCAGCTTAGAACAGCCAAATCAGCCCCAGCATTTT	CASSLEQPNQPQHF
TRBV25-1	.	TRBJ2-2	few	TGTGCCAGCAGTGAATCTGGGTACGGGGATGGGGAGCTGTTTTTT	CASSESGYGDGELFF
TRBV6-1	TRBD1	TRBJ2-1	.	TGTGCCAGCAGTGTTTACAGGGGCTATGAGCAGTTCTTC	CASSVYRGYEQFF
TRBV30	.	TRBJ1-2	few	TGTGCCTGGAGCCTCCCCGGCTATGGCTACACCTTC	CAWSLPGYGYTF
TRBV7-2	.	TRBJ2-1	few	TGTGCCAGCAGCTTAGGCGGAGCGCGACACAATGAGCAGTTCTTC	CASSLGGARHNEQFF
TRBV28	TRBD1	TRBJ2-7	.	TGTGCCAGCAGTTTTTGGACAGGGACCTACGAGCAGTACTTC	CASSFWTGTYEQYF
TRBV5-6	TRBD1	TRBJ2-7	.	TGTGCCAGCAGCAGGACAGGGGTTGGAGCCTACGAGCAGTACTTC	CASSRTGVGAYEQYF
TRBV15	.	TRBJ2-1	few	TGTGCCACCAGCAAGGCGCTAGGGAGCTCCTACAATGAGCAGTTCTTC	CATSKALGSSYNEQFF
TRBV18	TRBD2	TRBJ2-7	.	TGTGCCAGCTCACCCCCGGGACTAGCGGGAGTTGAGCAGTACTTC	CASSPPGLAGVEQYF
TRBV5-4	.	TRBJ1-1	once	TGTGCCAGCAGCGACAAAGACCGCTCGGGAAAAGGTGAAGCTTTCTTT	CASSDKDRSGKGEAFF
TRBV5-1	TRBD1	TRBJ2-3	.	TGCGCCAGCACCAGGACAGGGTCGGAGACAGATACGCAGTATTTT	CASTRTGSETDTQYF
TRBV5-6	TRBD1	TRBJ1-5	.	TGTGCCAGCAGCTTGATGGACAGGGCCAATCAGCCCCAGCATTTT	CASSLMDRANQPQHF
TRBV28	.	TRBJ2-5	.	TGTGCCAGCAGCCGCGGGGAGACCCAGTACTTC	CASSRGETQYF
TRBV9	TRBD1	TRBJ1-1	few	TGTGCCAGCAGCGTAGCAATCGATTACAGGGGAGCTTTCTTT	CASSVAIDYRGAFF
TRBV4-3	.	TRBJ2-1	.	TGCGCCAGCAGCCAACACAGGGTCTCCTACAATGAGCAGTTCTTC	CASSQHRVSYNEQFF
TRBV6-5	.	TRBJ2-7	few	TGTGCCAGCGTAGGGGCATCCCACTCCTACGAGCAGTACTTC	CASVGASHSYEQYF
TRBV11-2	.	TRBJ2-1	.	TGTGCCAGCAGCTTAGGGATACAGAATTACAATGAGCAGTTCTTC	CASSLGIQNYNEQFF
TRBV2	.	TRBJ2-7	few	TGTGCCAGCAGTCTATTCCCGGGGTCTGGCTACGAGCAGTACTTC	CASSLFPGSGYEQYF
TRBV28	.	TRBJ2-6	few	TGTGCCAGCACCCCGACCGGGACACGGAGCTCTGGGGCCAACGTCCTGACTTTC	CASTPTGTRSSGANVLTF
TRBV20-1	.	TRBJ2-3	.	TGCAGTGCCCCTAGACTTAGTACGCAGTATTTT	CSAPRLSTQYF
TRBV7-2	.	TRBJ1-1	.	TGTGCCAGCAGCTTCAGGTGGGGAGGCGCTGAAGCTTTCTTT	CASSFRWGGAEAFF
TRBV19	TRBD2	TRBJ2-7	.	TGTGCCAGTAGTGTAGCGGGAGGGCAGCACGAGCAGTACTTC	CASSVAGGQHEQYF
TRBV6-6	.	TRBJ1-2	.	TGTGCCAGCAGCCTAACACGGGTAGTTGGCTACACCTTC	CASSLTRVVGYTF
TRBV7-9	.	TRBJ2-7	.	TGTGCCAGCAGCTTAGGTCCGGGGAGCCACGAGCAGTACTTC	CASSLGPGSHEQYF
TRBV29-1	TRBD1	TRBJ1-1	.	TGCAGCGTGAGGGGGCGAATGAACACTGAAGCTTTCTTT	CSVRGRMNTEAFF
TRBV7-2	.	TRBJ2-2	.	TGTGCCAGCACTAACCAGGGCCGGGCCAGGGAACCTACCGGGGAGCTGTTTTTT	CASTNQGRAREPTGELFF
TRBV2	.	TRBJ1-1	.	TGTGCCAGCAGTGAAGGGCACAGGGCTAGGATGAACACTGAAGCTTTCTTT	CASSEGHRARMNTEAFF
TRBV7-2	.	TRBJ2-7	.	TGTGCCAGCAGCTCCATTGTCTCGCGGGGAAACTACGAGCAGTACTTC	CASSSIVSRGNYEQYF
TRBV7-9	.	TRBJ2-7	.	TGTGCCAGCAGCGACCGGGCCCCGGAAGAAACCATCAGAGGGGGCGAGCAGTACTTC	CASSDRAPEETIRGGEQYF
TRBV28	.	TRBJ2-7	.	TGTGCCACTACCGATCCCGCCTACGAGCAGTACTTC	CATTDPAYEQYF
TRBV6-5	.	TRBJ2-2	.	TGTGCCAGCAGTAGAAGACTAGTGAAGGCCGGGGAGCTGTTTTTT	CASSRRLVKAGELFF
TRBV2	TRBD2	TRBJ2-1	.	TGTGCCAGCATCTTCTCAGCGGGACTGAGGTTCTTC	CASIFSAGLRFF
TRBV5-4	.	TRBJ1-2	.	TGTGCCAGCAGCTTGGGGGCCTATGGCTACACCTTC	CASSLGAYGYTF
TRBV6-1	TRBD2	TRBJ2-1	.	TGTGCCAGCAGTGGGACTAGCGTAACTGAGCAGTTCTTC	CASSGTSVTEQFF
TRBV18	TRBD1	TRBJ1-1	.	TGTGCCAGCTCATTTAGGACAGGGCGGAACACTGAAGCTTTCTTT	CASSFRTGRNTEAFF
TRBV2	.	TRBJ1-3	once	TGTGCCAGCAGGGAGATGGCTGGAAACACCATATATTTT	CASREMAGNTIYF
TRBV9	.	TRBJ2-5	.	TGTGCCAGCAGCTTAACGACAGGCCAAGAGACCCAGTACTTC	CASSLTTGQETQYF
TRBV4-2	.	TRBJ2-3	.	TGTGCCAGCAGCCAAGATCGGGGTAGTGTTACAGATACGCAGTATTTT	CASSQDRGSVTDTQYF
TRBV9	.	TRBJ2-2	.	TGTGCCAGCAGCGTTTTGAGCGGAGGGGTCACCGGGGAGCTGTTTTTT	CASSVLSGGVTGELFF
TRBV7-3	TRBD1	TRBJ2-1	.	TGTGCCAGCAGCTTAGGGACAGGGAGCAATGAGCAGTTCTTC	CASSLGTGSNEQFF
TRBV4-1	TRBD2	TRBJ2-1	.	TGCGCCAGCAGCCAAGAAGGGAGCGGGAGAGGGGTTGAGCAGTTCTTC	CASSQEGSGRGVEQFF
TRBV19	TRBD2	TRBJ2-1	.	TGTGCCAGTAGGCCCGTTTCGGGACTAGTGGGTGAGCAGTTCTTC	CASRPVSGLVGEQFF